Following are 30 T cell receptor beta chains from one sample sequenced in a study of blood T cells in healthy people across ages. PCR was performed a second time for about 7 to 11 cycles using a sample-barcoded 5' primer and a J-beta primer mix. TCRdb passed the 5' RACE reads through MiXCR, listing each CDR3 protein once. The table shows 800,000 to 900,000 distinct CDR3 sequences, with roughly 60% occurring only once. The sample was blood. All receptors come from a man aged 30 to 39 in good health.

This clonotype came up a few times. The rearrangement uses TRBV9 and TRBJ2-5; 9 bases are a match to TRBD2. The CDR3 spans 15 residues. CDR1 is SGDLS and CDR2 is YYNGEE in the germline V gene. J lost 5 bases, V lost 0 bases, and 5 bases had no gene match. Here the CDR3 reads CASSVGGGAGETQYF. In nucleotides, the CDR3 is TGTGCCAGCAGCGTAGGCGGGGGGGCCGGTGAGACCCAGTACTTC.

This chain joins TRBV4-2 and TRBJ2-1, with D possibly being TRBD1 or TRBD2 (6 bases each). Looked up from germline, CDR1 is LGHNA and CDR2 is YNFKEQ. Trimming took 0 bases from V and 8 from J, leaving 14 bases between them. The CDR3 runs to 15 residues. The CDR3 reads CASSQDRGARDEQFF. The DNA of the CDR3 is TGTGCCAGCAGCCAAGATAGGGGGGCGCGGGATGAGCAGTTCTTC.

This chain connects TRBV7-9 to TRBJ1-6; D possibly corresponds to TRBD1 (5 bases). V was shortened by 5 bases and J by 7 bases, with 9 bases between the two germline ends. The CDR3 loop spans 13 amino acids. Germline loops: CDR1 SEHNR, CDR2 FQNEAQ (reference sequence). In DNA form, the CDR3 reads TGTGCCAGCAGCGAAAGACAGAATTCACCCCTCCACTTT. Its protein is CASSERQNSPLHF.

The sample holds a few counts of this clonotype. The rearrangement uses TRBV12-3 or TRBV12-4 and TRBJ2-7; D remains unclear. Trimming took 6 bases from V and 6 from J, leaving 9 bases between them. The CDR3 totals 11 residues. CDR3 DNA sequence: TGTGCCAGCAGATCGGTCGCCGAGCAGTACTTC. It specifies CASRSVAEQYF.

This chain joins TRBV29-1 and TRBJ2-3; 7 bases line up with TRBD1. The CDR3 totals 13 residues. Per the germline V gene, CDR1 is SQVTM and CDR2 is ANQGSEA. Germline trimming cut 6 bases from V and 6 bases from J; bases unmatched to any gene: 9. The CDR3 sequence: CSVPDRASDTQYF. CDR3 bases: TGCAGCGTCCCTGACAGGGCTTCGGATACGCAGTATTTT.

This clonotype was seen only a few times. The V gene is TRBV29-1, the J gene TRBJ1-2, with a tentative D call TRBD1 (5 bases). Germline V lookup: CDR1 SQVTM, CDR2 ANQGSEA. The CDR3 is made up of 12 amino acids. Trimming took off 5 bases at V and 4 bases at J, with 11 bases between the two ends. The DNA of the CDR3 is TGCAGCGTTACCCGGGGCGGCTATGGCTACACCTTC. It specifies CSVTRGGYGYTF.

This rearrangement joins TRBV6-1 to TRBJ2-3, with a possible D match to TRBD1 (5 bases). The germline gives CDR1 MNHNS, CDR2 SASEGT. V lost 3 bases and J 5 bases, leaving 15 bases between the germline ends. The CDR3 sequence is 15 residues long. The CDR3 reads CASSEGRVMIDTQYF. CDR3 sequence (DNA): TGTGCCAGCAGTGAGGGCAGGGTAATGATAGATACGCAGTATTTT.

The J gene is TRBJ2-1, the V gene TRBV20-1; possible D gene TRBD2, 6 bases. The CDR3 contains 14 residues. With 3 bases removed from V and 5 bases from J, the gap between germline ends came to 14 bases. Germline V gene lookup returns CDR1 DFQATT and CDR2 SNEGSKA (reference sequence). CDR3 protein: CSASFRGTHNEQFF. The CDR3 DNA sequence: TGCAGTGCTAGTTTCCGGGGGACCCACAATGAGCAGTTCTTC.

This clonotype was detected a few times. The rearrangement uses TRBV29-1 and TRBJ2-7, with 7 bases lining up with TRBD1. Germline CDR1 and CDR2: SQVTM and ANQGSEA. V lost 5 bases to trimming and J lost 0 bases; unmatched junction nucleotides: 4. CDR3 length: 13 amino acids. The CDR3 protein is CSVPDRDSYEQYF. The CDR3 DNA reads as TGCAGCGTTCCTGACAGGGACTCCTACGAGCAGTACTTC.

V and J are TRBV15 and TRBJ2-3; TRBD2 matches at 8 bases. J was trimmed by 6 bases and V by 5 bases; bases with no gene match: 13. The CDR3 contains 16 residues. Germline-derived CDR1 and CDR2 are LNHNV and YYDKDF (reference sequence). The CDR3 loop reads CATSSRTQAGADTQYF. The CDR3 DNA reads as TGTGCCACCAGCTCCCGCACGCAAGCGGGGGCCGATACGCAGTATTTT.

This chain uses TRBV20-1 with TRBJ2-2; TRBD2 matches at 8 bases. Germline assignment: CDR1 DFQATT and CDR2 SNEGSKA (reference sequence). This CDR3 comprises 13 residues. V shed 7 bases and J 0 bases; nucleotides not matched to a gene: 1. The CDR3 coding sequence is TGCAGTGTTAGCGGGGCGAACACCGGGGAGCTGTTTTTT. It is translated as CSVSGANTGELFF.

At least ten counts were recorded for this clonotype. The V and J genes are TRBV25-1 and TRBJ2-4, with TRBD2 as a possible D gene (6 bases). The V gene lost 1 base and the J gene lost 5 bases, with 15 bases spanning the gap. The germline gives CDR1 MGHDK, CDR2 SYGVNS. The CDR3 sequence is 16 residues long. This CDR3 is CASSEFGGGTENIQYF. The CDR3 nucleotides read TGTGCCAGCAGTGAATTCGGGGGAGGTACTGAAAACATTCAGTACTTC.

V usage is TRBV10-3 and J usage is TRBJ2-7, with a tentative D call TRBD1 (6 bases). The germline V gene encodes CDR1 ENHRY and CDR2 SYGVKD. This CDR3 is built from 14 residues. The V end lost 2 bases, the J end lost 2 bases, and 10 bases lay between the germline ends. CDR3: CAISEGQSAYEQYF. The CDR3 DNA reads TGTGCCATCAGTGAGGGACAGTCAGCCTACGAGCAGTACTTC.

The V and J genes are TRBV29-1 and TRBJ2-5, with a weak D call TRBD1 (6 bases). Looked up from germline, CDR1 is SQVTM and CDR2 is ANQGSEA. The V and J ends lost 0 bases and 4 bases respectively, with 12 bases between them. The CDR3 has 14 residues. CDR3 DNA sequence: TGCAGCGTTGAAGATGGGGCAGGGGCAGAGACCCAGTACTTC. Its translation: CSVEDGAGAETQYF.

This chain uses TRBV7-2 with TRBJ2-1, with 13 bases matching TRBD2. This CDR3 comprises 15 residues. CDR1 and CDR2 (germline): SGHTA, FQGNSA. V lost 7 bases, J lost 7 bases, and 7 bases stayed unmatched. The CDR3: CASTQLAGGPNEQFF. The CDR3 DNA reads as TGTGCCAGCACCCAACTAGCGGGGGGGCCTAATGAGCAGTTCTTC.

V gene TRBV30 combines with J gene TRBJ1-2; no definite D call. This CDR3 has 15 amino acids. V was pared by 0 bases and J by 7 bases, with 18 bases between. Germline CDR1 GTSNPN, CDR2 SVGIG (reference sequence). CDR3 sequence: CAWSVGRAFDGGYTF. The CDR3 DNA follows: TGTGCCTGGAGTGTAGGGCGGGCTTTCGACGGTGGCTACACCTTC.

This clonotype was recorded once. DNA of the CDR3: TGTGCCAGTAGCGGGACCTACCCCACAGATACGCAGTATTTT. Residues: CASSGTYPTDTQYF. The chain is built from TRBV21-1 and TRBJ2-3; the table's D call TRBD1 went unverified against the DNA. TRBV21-1 is given as a pseudogene. The CDR3 loop spans 14 amino acids.

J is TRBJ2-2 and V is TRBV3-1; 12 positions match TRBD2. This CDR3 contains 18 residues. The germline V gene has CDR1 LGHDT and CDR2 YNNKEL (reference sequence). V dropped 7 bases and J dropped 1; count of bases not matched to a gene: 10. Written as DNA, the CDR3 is TGTGCCAGCACCATGACCTGGACTAGCGGGGTGAACACCGGGGAGCTGTTTTTT. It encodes CASTMTWTSGVNTGELFF.

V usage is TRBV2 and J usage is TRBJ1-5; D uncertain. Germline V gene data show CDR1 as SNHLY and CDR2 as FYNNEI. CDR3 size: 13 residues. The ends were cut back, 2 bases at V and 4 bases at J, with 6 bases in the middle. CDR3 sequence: CASSETKNQPQHF. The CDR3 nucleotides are TGTGCCAGCAGTGAAACGAAGAATCAGCCCCAGCATTTT.

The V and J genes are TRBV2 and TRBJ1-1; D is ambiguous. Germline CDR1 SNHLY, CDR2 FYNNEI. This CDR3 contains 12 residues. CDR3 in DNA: TGTGCTACCGCCGGCGAGGGCACTGAAGCTTTCTTT. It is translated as CATAGEGTEAFF.

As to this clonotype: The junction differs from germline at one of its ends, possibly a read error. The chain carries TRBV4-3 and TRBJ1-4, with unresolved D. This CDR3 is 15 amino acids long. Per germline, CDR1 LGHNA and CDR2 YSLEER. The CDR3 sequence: CTSSQGFGRNEKLFF. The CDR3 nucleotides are TGCACCAGCAGCCAAGGATTTGGCCGTAATGAAAAACTGTTTTTT.

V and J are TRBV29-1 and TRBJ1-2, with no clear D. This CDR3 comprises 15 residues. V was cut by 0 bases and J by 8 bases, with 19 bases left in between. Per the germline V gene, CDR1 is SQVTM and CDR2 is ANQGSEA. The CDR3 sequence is CSVEDLYTGKNGYTF. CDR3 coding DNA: TGCAGCGTTGAAGATCTTTATACGGGAAAAAACGGCTACACCTTC.

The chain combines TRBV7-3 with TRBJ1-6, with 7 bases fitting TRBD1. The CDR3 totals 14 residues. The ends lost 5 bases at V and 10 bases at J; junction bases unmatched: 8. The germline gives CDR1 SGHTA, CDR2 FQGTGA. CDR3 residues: CASSPGQMNSPLHF. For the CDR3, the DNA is TGTGCCAGCAGCCCGGGACAGATGAACTCACCCCTCCACTTT.

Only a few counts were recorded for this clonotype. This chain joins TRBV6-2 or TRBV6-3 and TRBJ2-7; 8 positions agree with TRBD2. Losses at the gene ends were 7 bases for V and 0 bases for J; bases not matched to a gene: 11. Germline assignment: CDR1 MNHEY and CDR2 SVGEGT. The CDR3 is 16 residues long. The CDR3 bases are TGTGCCAGCACCGAGCGGGGGCCTGCGAGCTCCTACGAGCAGTACTTC. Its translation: CASTERGPASSYEQYF.

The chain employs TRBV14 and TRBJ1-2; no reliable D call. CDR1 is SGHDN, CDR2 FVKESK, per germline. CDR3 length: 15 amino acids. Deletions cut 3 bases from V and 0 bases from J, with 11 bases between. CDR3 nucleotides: TGTGCCAGCAGCCACATCTTGATTCCTAACTATGGCTACACCTTC. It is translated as CASSHILIPNYGYTF.

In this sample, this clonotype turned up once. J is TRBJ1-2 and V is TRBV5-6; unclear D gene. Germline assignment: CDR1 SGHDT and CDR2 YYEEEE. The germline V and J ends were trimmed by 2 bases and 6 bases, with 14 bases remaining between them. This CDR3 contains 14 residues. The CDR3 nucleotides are TGTGCCAGCAGCTTCGGAAGCGGTCGGGATGGCTACACCTTC. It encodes CASSFGSGRDGYTF.

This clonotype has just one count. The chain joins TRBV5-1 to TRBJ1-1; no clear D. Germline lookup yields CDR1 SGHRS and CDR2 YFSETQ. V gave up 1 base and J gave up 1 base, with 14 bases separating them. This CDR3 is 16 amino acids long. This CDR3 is CASSLRSGGENTEAFF. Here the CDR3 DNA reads TGCGCCAGCAGCTTGCGGTCAGGAGGAGAGAACACTGAAGCTTTCTTT.

The CDR3 nucleotides are TGTGCCAGCAGCTTAGTTTCTTGGGCAGCGATCAAAACAGAGGCCAACGTCCTGACTTTC. As protein: CASSLVSWAAIKTEANVLTF. This chain links TRBV7-9 with TRBJ2-6, with D uncertain. This CDR3 region has 20 residues. In germline, CDR1 is SEHNR, CDR2 FQNEAQ (reference sequence). Between the trimmed V and J ends, which lost 1 base and 6 bases, there was a span of 25 bases.

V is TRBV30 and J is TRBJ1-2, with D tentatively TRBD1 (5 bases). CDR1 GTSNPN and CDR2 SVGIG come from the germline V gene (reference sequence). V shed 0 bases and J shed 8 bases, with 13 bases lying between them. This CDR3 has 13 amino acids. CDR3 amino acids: CAWSVRTGAGYTF. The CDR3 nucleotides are TGTGCCTGGAGTGTACGAACAGGAGCCGGCTACACCTTC.

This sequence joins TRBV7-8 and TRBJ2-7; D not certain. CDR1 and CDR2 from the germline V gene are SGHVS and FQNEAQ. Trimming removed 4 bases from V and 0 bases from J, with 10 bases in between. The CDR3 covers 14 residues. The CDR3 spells CASSSEVSSYEQYF. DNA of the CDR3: TGTGCCAGCAGCTCTGAGGTTAGCTCCTACGAGCAGTACTTC.